This entry lists 10 T cell receptor beta chains sequenced from one sample in a study of OX40 agonist ivuxolimab in advanced cancers. The protocol was immunoSEQ multiplex PCR, while the TCRdb copy is restricted to in-frame clones and leaves out a portion. The data show some 70,000 clones, with 75% to 85% seen just once and approximately 1.4% held by the top ten. This material consisted of CD4+ or CD8+ T cells sorted from blood, taken in a trial of the OX40 agonist ivuxolimab. Receptor source: an adult with an advanced solid tumor such as melanoma, head and neck, liver or kidney cancer.

This clone was counted a single time. The V call is TRBV7-9, the J call TRBJ2-6; the D is unclear. This CDR3 has 14 residues. The ends were cut back, 5 bases at V and 4 bases at J, with 9 bases in the middle. In germline, CDR1 is SEHNR, CDR2 FQNEAQ (reference sequence). CDR3 residues: CASSPMGGANVLTF. The CDR3 DNA sequence: TGTGCCAGCAGCCCCATGGGGGGGGCCAACGTCCTGACTTTC.

The chain's CDR3 is CASSGRISGNTIYF. The CDR3 DNA sequence: TGTGCCAGCAGCGGACGGATCTCTGGAAACACCATATATTTT. The chain links TRBV2 to TRBJ1-3, with D unresolved. CDR1 is SNHLY, CDR2 FYNNEI, per germline. V was trimmed by 6 bases and J by 0 bases, leaving 9 bases between them. The CDR3 has 14 residues.

CDR3 region: CASSLVAGANTEAFF. As DNA, the CDR3 is TGTGCCAGCAGCCTCGTAGCGGGGGCAAACACTGAAGCTTTCTTT. The rearrangement uses TRBV7-6 and TRBJ1-1, with a possible D match to TRBD1 (6 bases). The CDR3 runs to 15 residues. Germline CDR1 SGHVS, CDR2 FNYEAQ. With 5 bases removed from V and 2 bases from J, the gap between germline ends came to 15 bases. Drawing the rest from reference TRBV7-6 and TRBJ1-1, the complete variable domain is GAGVSQSPRYKVTKRGQDVALRCDPISGHVSLYWYRQALGQGPEFLTYFNYEAQQDKSGLPNDRFSAERPEGSISTLTIQRTEQRDSAMYRCASSLVAGANTEAFFGQGTRLTVV.

The chain uses TRBV30 and TRBJ2-2; the D gene could be TRBD1 or TRBD2 (6 bases each). The CDR3 length is 15 residues. V lost 0 bases to trimming and J lost 4 bases, with 12 bases between them. Germline V gives CDR1 GTSNPN, CDR2 SVGIG (reference sequence). Here the CDR3 reads CAWSVLGGPTGELFF. CDR3 coding DNA: TGTGCCTGGAGTGTACTCGGGGGCCCCACCGGGGAGCTGTTTTTT.

The chain couples TRBV23-1 to TRBJ2-2, with D perhaps matching TRBD1 (6 bases). TRBV23-1 counts as an open reading frame of uncertain function. The CDR3 totals 14 residues. Trimming stripped 9 bases from V and 6 bases from J, with 17 bases between. In nucleotides, the CDR3 is TGCGCCAGTAGGAGTAGGACAGTTTCCGGGGAGCTGTTTTTT. Translation gives CASRSRTVSGELFF.

V and J are TRBV6-1 and TRBJ1-4; maybe TRBD1 (5 bases). CDR3 length: 13 amino acids. Germline V gene sequence: CDR1 MNHNS, CDR2 SASEGT. V dropped 4 bases and J dropped 5 bases, with 8 bases sitting between them. For the CDR3, the DNA is TGTGCCAGCAGTGGGGGGGGAAATGAAAAACTGTTTTTT. Translated: CASSGGGNEKLFF.

V and J are TRBV7-2 and TRBJ1-1; D ambiguous. The CDR3 spans 13 residues. Germline V gene lookup returns CDR1 SGHTA and CDR2 FQGNSA. V lost 4 bases and J 5 bases, leaving 11 bases between the germline ends. CDR3 sequence reads: CASSYGEWTEAFF. CDR3 in DNA: TGTGCCAGCAGCTACGGGGAGTGGACTGAAGCTTTCTTT.

The chain has TRBV6-5 and TRBJ1-1, with TRBD1 as a possible D gene (6 bases). This CDR3 has 15 amino acids. V was cut by 5 bases and J by 6 bases, with 19 bases left in between. Germline-derived CDR1 and CDR2 are MNHEY and SVGAGI. CDR3 amino acids: CASSLGRRGAPEAFF. In DNA, the CDR3 is TGTGCCAGCAGTCTAGGGAGACGGGGGGCCCCTGAAGCTTTCTTT.

The V and J genes are TRBV5-1 and TRBJ2-7; perhaps D is TRBD1 or TRBD2 (6 bases each). The CDR3 loop spans 13 amino acids. The V and J ends lost 5 bases and 2 bases respectively, with 11 bases between them. Germline-derived CDR1 and CDR2 are SGHRS and YFSETQ. The CDR3 nucleotides read TGCGCCAGCAGGTGGGGGGCTACCTACGAGCAGTACTTC. This sequence encodes CASRWGATYEQYF. The whole variable domain, filled in from reference TRBV5-1 and TRBJ2-7, reads KAGVTQTPRYLIKTRGQQVTLSCSPISGHRSVSWYQQTPGQGLQFLFEYFSETQRNKGNFPGRFSGRQFSNSRSEMNVSTLELGDSALYLCASRWGATYEQYFGPGTRLTVT.

The genes are TRBV7-6 and TRBJ2-1, with TRBD2 matching 7 bases. Trimming at V came to 3 bases and at J to 5 bases, leaving 13 bases not matched to a gene. CDR1 is SGHVS, CDR2 FNYEAQ, per germline. This CDR3 has 17 residues. CDR3 region: CASSLDNGGGVNNEQFF. The CDR3 nucleotides read TGTGCCAGCAGCTTGGACAATGGGGGGGGAGTAAACAATGAGCAGTTCTTC.